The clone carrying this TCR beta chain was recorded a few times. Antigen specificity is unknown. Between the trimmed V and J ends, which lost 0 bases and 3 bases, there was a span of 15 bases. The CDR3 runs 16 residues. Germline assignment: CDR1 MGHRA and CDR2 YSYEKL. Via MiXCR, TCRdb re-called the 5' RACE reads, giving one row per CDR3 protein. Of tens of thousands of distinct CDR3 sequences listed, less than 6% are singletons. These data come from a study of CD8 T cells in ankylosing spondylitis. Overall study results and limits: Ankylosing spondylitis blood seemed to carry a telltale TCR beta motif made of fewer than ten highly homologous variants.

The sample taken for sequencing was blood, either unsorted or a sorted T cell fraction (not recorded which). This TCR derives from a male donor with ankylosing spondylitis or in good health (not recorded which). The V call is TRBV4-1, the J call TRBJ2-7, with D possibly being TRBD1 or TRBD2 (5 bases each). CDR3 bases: TGCGCCAGCAGCCAAGAATTGGGACCGGCGTACTACGAGCAGTACTTC. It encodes CASSQELGPAYYEQYF.